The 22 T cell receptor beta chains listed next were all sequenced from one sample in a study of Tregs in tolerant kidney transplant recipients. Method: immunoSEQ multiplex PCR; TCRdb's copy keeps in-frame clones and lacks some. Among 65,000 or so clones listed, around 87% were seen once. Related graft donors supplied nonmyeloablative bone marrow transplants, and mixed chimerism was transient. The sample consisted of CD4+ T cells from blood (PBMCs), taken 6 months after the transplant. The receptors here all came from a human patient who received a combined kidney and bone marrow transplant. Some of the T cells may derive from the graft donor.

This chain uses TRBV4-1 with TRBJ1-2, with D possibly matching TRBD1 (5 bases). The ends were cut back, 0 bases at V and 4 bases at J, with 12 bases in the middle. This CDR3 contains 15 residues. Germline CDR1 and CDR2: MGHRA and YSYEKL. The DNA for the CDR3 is TGCGCCAGCAGCCAAGAATGGCCCGACAGCTATGGCTACACCTTC. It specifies CASSQEWPDSYGYTF.

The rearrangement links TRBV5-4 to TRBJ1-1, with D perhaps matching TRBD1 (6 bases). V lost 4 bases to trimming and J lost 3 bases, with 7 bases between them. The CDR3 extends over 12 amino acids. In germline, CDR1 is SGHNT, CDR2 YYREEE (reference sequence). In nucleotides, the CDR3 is TGTGCCAGCAGCCAGGGGCACACTGAAGCTTTCTTT. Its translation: CASSQGHTEAFF.

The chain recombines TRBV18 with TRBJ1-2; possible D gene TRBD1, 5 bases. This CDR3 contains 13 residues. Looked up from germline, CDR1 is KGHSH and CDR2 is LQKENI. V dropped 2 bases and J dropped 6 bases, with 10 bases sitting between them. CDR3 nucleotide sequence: TGTGCCAGCTCACCAGTAACAGGAGATGGCTACACCTTC. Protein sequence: CASSPVTGDGYTF.

The CDR3 here is CASSLPGAGQPQHF. The CDR3 DNA is TGTGCCAGCAGCTTGCCAGGGGCAGGTCAGCCCCAGCATTTT. The chain uses TRBV5-6 and TRBJ1-5, with a weak D call TRBD1 (6 bases). This CDR3 spans 14 amino acids. Germline CDR1 SGHDT, CDR2 YYEEEE. The V end was cut by 1 base, the J end by 6 bases, with 11 bases between.

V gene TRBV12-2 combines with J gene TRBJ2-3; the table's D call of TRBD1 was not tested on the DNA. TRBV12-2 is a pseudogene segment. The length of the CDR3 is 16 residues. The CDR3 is CASRPARTASTDTQYF. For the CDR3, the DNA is TGTGCAAGTCGCCCTGCCCGGACAGCTAGCACAGATACGCAGTATTTT.

The DNA of the CDR3 is TGTGCCAGCAGTGAAGCAATCGGGAGGGATACGCAGTATTTT. Translated: CASSEAIGRDTQYF. The V gene is TRBV6-1, the J gene TRBJ2-3; 7 bases map to TRBD2. The CDR3 runs 14 residues. With V trimmed by 0 bases and J by 6 bases, 3 bases remained unmatched. The germline CDR1 and CDR2 sequences are MNHNS and SASEGT.

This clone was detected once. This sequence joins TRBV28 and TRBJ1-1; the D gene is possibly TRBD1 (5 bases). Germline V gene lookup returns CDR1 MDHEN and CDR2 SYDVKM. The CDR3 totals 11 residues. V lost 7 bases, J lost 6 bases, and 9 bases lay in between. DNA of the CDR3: TGTGCCAGCAACGCCAGGGCTGAAGCTTTCTTT. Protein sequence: CASNARAEAFF.

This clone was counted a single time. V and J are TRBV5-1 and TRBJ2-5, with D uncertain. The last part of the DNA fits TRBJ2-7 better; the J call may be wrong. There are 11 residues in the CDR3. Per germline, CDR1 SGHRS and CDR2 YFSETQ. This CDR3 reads CASSFDYEQYF. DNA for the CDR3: TGCGCCAGCAGCTTTGACTACGAGCAGTACTTC.

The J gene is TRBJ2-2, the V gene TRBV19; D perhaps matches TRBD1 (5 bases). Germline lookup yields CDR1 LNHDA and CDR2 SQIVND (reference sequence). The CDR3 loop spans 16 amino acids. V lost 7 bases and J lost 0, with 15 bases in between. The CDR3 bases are TGTGCCAGTACCCCCCGGACACTTTCGAACACCGGGGAGCTGTTTTTT. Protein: CASTPRTLSNTGELFF. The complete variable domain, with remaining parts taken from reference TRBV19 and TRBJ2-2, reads DGGITQSPKYLFRKEGQNVTLSCEQNLNHDAMYWYRQDPGQGLRLIYYSQIVNDFQKGDIAEGYSVSREKKESFPLTVTSAQKNPTAFYLCASTPRTLSNTGELFFGEGSRLTVL.

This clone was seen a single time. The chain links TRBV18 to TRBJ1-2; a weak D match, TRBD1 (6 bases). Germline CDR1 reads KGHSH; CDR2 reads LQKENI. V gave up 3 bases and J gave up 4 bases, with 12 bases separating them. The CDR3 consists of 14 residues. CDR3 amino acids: CASSPSSGAYGYTF. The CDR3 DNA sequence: TGTGCCAGCTCACCGAGCTCAGGGGCCTATGGCTACACCTTC. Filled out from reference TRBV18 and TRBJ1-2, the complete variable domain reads NAGVMQNPRHLVRRRGQEARLRCSPMKGHSHVYWYRQLPEEGLKFMVYLQKENIIDESGMPKERFSAEFPKEGPSILRIQQVVRGDSAAYFCASSPSSGAYGYTFGSGTRLTVV.

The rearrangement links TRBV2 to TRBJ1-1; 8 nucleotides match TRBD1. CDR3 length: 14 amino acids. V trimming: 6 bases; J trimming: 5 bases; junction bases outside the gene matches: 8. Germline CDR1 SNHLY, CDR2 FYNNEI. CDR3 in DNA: TGTGCCAGCAGCGCAAGACAGGGGTGGACTGAAGCTTTCTTT. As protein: CASSARQGWTEAFF.

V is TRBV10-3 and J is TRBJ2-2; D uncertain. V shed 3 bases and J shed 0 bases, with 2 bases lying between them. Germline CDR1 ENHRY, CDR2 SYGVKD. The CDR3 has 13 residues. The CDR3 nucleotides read TGTGCCATCAGTGACACGAACACCGGGGAGCTGTTTTTT. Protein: CAISDTNTGELFF.

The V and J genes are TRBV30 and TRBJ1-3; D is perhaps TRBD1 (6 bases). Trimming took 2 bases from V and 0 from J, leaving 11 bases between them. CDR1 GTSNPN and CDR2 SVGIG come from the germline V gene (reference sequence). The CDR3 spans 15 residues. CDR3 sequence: CAWSRTVLSGNTIYF. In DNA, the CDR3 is TGTGCCTGGAGTCGGACAGTCCTCTCTGGAAACACCATATATTTT.

This CDR3 is CATSRPLLSGSTDTQYF. The CDR3 bases are TGTGCCACCAGCAGACCCCTTTTAAGCGGGTCCACAGATACGCAGTATTTT. This chain connects TRBV15 to TRBJ2-3; a weak D match, TRBD2 (6 bases). Trimming stripped 2 bases from V and 2 bases from J, with 17 bases between. In germline, CDR1 is LNHNV, CDR2 YYDKDF (reference sequence). The CDR3 sequence is 17 residues long.

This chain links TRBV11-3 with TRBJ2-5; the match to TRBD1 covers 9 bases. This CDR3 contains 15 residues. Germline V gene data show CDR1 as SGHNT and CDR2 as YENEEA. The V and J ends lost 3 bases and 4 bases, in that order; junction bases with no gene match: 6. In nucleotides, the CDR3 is TGTGCCAGCAGCTTTGGGACAGGGAAGGCAGAGACCCAGTACTTC. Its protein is CASSFGTGKAETQYF.

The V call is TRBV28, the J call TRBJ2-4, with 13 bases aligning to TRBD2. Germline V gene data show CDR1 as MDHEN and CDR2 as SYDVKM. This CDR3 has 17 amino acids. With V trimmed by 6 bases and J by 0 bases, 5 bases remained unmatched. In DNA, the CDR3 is TGTGCCAGCAGCCGGACTAGCGGGGGTCTAGCCAAAAACATTCAGTACTTC. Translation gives CASSRTSGGLAKNIQYF.

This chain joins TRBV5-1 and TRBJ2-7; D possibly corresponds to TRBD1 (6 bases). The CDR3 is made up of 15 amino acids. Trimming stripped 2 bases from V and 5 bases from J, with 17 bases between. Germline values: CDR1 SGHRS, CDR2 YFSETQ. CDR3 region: CASSFTGTWDNEQYF. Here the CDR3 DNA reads TGCGCCAGCAGCTTCACCGGGACCTGGGACAACGAGCAGTACTTC.

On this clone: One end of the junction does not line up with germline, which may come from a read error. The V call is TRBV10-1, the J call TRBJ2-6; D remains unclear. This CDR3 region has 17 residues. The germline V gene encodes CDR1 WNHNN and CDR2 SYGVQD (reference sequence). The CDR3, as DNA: TGCGCCAGCAGTCAGTCCAACGCACAAAGTCGGGCCAACGTCCTGACTTTC. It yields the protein CASSQSNAQSRANVLTF.

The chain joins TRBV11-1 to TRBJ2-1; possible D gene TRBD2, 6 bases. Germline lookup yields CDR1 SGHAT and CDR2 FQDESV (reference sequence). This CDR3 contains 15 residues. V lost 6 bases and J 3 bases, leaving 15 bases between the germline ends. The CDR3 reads CASSYSGPSYNEQFF. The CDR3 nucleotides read TGTGCCAGCAGTTATAGCGGTCCTAGCTACAATGAGCAGTTCTTC.

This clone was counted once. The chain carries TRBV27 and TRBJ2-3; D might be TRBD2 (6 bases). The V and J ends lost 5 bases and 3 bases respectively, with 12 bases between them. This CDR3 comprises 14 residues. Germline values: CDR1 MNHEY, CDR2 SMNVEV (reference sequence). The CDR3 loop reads CASSPLEGTDTQYF. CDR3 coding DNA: TGTGCCAGCAGTCCCTTGGAGGGAACAGATACGCAGTATTTT.

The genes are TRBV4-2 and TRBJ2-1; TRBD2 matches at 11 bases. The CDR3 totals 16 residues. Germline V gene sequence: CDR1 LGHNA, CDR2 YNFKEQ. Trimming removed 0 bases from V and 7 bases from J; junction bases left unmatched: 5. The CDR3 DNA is TGTGCCAGCAGCCAAGATGCTAGCGGGGGGCTAAATGAGCAGTTCTTC. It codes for CASSQDASGGLNEQFF.

In DNA form, the CDR3 reads TGTGCCAGCAGCTCGAGATCCGGCACAGATACGCAGTATTTT. Its translation is CASSSRSGTDTQYF. The V and J genes are TRBV7-2 and TRBJ2-3; D is unresolved. Trimming took 4 bases from V and 1 from J, leaving 9 bases between them. The CDR3 runs to 14 residues. Germline values: CDR1 SGHTA, CDR2 FQGNSA.